Below, 5 T cell receptor beta chains from the same sample are listed, as sequenced in a study of blood T cell repertoires in COVID-19 (dated by TCRdb to between 2020 and 2021). Library prep was done by the immunoSEQ multiplex PCR assay. TCRdb took this table from immuneACCESS and kept in-frame rearrangements with V and J called. Such tables lack part of the clones; where checked against another copy, unresolved V genes explain under half of the gap, and the rest is unexplained. The sample table contains 60,000 to 70,000 clones; only one count was recorded for approximately 86% of them. The ten largest clones capture approximately 1.4% of the sample. The material sequenced was peripheral blood. These receptors were collected from a woman aged 55 to 70 with acute or convalescent COVID-19.

The rearrangement links TRBV19 to TRBJ1-4, with D tentatively TRBD1 (6 bases). CDR1 is LNHDA, CDR2 SQIVND, per germline (reference sequence). CDR3 length equals 16 residues. V lost 5 bases and J lost 0, with 13 bases in between. The DNA for the CDR3 is TGTGCCAGTAGTCACGGACAGCTTGCAACTAATGAAAAACTGTTTTTT. It is translated as CASSHGQLATNEKLFF.

The chain is built from TRBV4-2 and TRBJ1-2; 8 nucleotides agree with TRBD1. Unmatched junction bases numbered 8, after V lost 3 bases and J lost 8 bases. Germline CDR1 LGHNA, CDR2 YNFKEQ. The CDR3 runs 14 residues. The CDR3 is CASSHRGRESGYTF. Written as DNA, the CDR3 is TGTGCCAGCAGCCACAGGGGGCGCGAGAGCGGCTACACCTTC.

This clone was counted only a few times. J is TRBJ2-1 and V is TRBV6-1; tentatively, D is TRBD1 (6 bases). Trimming cost V 2 bases and J 4 bases, with 6 bases left between them. Looked up from germline, CDR1 is MNHNS and CDR2 is SASEGT. This CDR3 is 13 amino acids long. The CDR3 region is CASSETGYNEQFF. The CDR3 nucleotides are TGTGCCAGCAGTGAAACAGGGTACAATGAGCAGTTCTTC.

The rearrangement uses TRBV3-1 (or the pseudogene TRBV3-2) and TRBJ1-2; no reliable D call. This CDR3 has 13 residues. Germline V CDR1 and CDR2: LGHDT, YNNKEL (reference sequence). V lost 0 bases, J lost 8 bases, and 10 bases lay in between. The CDR3 loop is CASSQDLRRGYTF. The CDR3 nucleotides read TGTGCCAGCAGCCAAGATCTGCGGAGAGGCTACACCTTC.

This clone was recorded a few times. The rearrangement links TRBV19 to TRBJ1-1; no reliable D call. Trimming removed 1 base at V and 4 bases at J, with 16 bases between. The CDR3 has 16 residues. Germline V gene data show CDR1 as LNHDA and CDR2 as SQIVND (reference sequence). The DNA of the CDR3 is TGTGCCAGTAGTATAGTTCCCGTCGGGGTCGGCACTGAAGCTTTCTTT. This sequence encodes CASSIVPVGVGTEAFF.